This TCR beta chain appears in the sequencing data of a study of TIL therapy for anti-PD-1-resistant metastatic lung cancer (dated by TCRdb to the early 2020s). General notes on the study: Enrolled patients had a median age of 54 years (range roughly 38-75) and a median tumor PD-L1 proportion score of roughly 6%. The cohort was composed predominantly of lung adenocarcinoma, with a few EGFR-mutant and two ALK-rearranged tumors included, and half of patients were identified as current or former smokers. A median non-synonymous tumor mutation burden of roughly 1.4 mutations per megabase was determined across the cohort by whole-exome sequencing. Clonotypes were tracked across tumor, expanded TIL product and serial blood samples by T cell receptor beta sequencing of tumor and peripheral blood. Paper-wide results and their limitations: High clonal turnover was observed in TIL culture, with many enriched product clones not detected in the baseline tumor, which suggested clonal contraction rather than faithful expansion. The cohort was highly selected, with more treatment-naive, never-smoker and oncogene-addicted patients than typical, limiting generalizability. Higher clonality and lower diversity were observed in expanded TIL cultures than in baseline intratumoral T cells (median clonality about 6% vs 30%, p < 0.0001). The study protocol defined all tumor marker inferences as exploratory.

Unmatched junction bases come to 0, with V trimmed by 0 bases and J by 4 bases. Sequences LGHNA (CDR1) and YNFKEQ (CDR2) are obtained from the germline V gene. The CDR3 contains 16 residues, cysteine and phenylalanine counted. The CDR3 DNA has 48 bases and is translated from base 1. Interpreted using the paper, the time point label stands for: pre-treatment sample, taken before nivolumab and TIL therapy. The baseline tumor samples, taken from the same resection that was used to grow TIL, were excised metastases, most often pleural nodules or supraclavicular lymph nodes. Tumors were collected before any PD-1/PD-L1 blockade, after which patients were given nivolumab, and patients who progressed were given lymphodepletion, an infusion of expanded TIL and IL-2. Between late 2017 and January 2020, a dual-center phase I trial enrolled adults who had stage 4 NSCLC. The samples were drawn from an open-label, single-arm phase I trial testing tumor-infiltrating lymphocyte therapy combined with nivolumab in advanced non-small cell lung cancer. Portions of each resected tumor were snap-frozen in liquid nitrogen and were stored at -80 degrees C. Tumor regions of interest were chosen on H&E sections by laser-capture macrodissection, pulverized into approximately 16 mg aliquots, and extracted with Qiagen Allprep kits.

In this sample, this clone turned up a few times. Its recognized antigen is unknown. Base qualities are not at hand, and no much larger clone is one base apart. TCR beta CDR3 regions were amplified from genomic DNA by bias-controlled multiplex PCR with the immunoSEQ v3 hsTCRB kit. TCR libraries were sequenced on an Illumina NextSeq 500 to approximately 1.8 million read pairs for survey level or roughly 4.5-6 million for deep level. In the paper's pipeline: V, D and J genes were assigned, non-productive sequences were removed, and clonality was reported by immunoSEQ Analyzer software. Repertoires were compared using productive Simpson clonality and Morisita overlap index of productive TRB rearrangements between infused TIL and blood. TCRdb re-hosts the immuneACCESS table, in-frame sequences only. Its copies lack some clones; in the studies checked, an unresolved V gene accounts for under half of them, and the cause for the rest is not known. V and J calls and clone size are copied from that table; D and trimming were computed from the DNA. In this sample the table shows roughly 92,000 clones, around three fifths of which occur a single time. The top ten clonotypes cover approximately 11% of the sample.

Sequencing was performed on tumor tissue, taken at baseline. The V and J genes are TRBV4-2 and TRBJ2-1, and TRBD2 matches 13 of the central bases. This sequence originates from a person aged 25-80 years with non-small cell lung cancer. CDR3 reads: CASSQEGLAGYNEQFF. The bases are TGTGCCAGCAGCCAAGAGGGACTAGCGGGGTACAATGAGCAGTTCTTC.